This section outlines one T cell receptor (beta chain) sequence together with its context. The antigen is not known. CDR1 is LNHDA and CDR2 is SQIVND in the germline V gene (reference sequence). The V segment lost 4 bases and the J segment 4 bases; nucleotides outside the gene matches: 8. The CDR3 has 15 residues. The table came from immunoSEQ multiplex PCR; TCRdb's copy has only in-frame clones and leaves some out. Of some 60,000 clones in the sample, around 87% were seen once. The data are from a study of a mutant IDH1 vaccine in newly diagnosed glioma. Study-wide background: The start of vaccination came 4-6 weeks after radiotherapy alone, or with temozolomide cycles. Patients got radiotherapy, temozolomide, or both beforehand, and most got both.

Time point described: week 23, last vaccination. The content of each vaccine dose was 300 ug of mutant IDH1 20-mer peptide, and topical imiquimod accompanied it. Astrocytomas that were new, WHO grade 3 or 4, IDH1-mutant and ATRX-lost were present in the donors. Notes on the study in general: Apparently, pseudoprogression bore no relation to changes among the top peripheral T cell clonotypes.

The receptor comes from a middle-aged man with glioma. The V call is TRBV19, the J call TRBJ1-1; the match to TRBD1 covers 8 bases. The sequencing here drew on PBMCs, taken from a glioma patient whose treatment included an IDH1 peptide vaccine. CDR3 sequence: CASSRAGGVSTEAFF. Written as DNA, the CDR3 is TGTGCCAGTAGTAGGGCAGGGGGCGTAAGCACTGAAGCTTTCTTT.